This entry is about one T cell receptor (beta chain). The data are from a study of OX40 agonist ivuxolimab in advanced cancers. Study-wide background: The patients received agonistic anti-OX40 (CD134) antibody ivuxolimab. Partial responses occurred in three patients (one hepatocellular carcinoma, two cutaneous melanoma).

TCRdb's copy holds only in-frame clones and misses some; the assay was immunoSEQ multiplex PCR. The repertoire holds 35,000 to 45,000 clones, with about nine tenths as singletons. Per the germline V gene, CDR1 is SGHTS and CDR2 is YDEGEE. The CDR3 extends over 13 amino acids. Trimming pared 4 bases from V and 5 bases from J, leaving 12 bases between. This receptor was obtained from an adult with an advanced solid tumor such as melanoma, head and neck, liver or kidney cancer. This rearrangement joins TRBV5-8 to TRBJ2-5; D is undetermined. The input for sequencing was CD4+ or CD8+ T cells sorted from blood, taken in a trial of the OX40 agonist ivuxolimab. The DNA for the CDR3 is TGTGCCAGCAGCAACGCACTCCGGGAGACCCAGTACTTC. Protein product: CASSNALRETQYF. Full variable domain (outside the CDR3, taken from reference TRBV5-8 and TRBJ2-5): EAGVTQSPTHLIKTRGQQATLRCSPISGHTSVYWYQQALGLGLQFLLWYDEGEERNRGNFPPRFSGRQFPNYSSELNVNALELEDSALYLCASSNALRETQYFGPGTRLLVL.